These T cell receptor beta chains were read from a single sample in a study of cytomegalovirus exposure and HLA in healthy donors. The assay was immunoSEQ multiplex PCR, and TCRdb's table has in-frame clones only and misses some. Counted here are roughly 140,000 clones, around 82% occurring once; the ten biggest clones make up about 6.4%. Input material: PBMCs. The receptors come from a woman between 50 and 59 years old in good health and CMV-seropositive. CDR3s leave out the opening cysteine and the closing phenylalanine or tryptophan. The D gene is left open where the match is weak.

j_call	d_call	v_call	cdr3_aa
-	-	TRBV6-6	ASSPDIHPYEQY
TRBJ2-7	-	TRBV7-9	ASSRSGLGYEQY
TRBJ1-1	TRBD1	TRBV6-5	ASSDRESTEAF
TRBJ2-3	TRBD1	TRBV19	ASSPRLQTGTQY
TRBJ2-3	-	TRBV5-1	ASSLDRTTDTQY
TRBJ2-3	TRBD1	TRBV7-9	ASSLGGQGADTQY
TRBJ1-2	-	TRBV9	ASSERYGTQRRYGYT
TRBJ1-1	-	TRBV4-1	ASSQDPGRLGEGTEAF
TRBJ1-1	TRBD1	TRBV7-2	ASSPTNRQGTEAF
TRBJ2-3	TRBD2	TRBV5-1	ASRRTGAAGASTDTQY
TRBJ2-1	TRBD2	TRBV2	ASLAGGYEQF
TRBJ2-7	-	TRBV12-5	ASGFASYEQY
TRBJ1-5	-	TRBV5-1	ASSDGENQPQH
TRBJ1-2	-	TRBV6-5	ASSYGPASDRYT
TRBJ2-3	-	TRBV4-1	ASSQSDLAVTDTQY
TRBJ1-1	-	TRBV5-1	ASSNDRGTEAF
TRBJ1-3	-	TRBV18	ASSQSRQQQNTIY
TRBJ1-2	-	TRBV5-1	ASSAPAGRREVYGYT
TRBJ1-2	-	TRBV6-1	ASSETEASYGYT
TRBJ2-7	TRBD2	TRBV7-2	ASSLGLAGTYEQY
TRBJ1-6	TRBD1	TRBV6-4	AIWLDRAYNSPLH
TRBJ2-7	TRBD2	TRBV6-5	ASTGTSGGTYEQY
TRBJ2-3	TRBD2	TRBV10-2	ASSDRLAGGPNPSTDTQY
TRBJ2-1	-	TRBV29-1	SVEEGRSRF
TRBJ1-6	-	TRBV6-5	ASSYLAVGSPLH
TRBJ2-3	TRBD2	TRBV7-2	ASSTGLAGVLDTQY
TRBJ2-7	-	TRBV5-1	ASSLWSGAEQY
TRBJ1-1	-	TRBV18	ASSPLGEGTEAF
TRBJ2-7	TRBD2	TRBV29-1	SVGGAGGSYEQY
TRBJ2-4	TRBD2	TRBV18	ASSQAGGRDIQY
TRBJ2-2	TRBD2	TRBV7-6	ASSELAGGPTGELF
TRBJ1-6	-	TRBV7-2	ASSPETGFNSPLH
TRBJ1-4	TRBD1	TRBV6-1	ASSQPGQGREKLF
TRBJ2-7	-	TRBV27	ASSFGSRSSYEQY
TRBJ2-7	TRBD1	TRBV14	ASSVFPGQGVYEQY
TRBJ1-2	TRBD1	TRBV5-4	ASSSGTGVSGYT
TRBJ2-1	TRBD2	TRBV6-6	ASSVIAGGYNEQF
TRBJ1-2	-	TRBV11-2	ASSLDSGLKTGYT
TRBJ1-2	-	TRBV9	ASSVGRGEGYT
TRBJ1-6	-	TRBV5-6	ASSLTGDNSPLH
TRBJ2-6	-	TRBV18	ASSSGTADSGANVLT
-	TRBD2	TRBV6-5	ASSTTSGGSYEQY
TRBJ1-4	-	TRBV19	AGSPDRLSNEKLF
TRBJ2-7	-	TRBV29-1	SVERGYEQY
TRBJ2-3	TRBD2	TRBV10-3	ASGAAGPDDTQY
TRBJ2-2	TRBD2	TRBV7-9	ASTPGAGEGTGELF
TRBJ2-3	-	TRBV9	ASSPSAGAGTDTQY
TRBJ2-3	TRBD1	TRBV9	ASSVCLTGVFLGTDTQY
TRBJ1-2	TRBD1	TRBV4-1	ASSHPGGASYGYT
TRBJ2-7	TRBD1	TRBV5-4	ASSDGDRGRSYEQY
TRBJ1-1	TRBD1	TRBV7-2	ASSLTGASYTEAF
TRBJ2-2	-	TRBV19	ASSPVPRTAPTGELF
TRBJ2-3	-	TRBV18	ASSPTRVPTDTQY
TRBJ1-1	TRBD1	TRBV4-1	ASSQETGGRTEAF
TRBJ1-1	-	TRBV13	ASSFGGMNTEAF
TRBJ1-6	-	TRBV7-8	ASSIRGWDSPLH
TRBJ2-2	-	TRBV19	ASSTKTGNTGELF